The sample holds many counts of the clone carrying this T cell receptor beta chain. Its antigen is still unknown. This sample is part of a study of T cells in Graves' hyperthyroidism and ophthalmopathy. Across the study: Upon initial diagnosis and before any treatment, peripheral blood was collected.

Study-wide points: A model built on 13 V-J features separated ophthalmopathy from stable hyperthyroidism.

There were TCR beta CDR3 regions amplified from RNA transcripts. Using the HTBI primer set, a first-round RT-PCR was run on the TCR CDR3. TCRdb re-called the multiplex PCR reads through MiXCR, storing one row per CDR3 protein. The sample holds about 560,000 distinct CDR3 sequences, less than 15% seen once. Germline CDR1 and CDR2: SGHAT and FQNNGV. CDR3 length equals 15 residues. The ends lost 5 bases at V and 2 bases at J; junction bases unmatched: 5. Hyperthyroidism in the patients, aged 18 to 65, was newly diagnosed and under 2 months in duration. PBMCs were sourced from approximately 10 ml fresh peripheral blood.

This chain uses TRBV11-2 with TRBJ2-7; TRBD2 aligns across 11 bases. The clonotype originates from a woman between 40 and 50 years old with Graves' hyperthyroidism. The source material was blood. The DNA of the CDR3 is TGTGCCAGCAGCGCAACTAGCGGGAGAACCTACGAGCAGTACTTC. It codes for CASSATSGRTYEQYF.